The 28 T cell receptor beta chains below were found in one sample sequenced in a study of graft-versus-host responses after intestinal transplantation. These TCRs are of unknown antigen specificity. The table came from immunoSEQ multiplex PCR; TCRdb's copy has only in-frame clones and leaves some out. The sample contains tens of thousands of clones, more than 80% of which appear only once. Sequenced material: unstimulated CD8+ T cells sorted from spleen or lymph node cells, taken before intestinal transplant. The receptors were gathered from a human donor who received an intestinal transplant.

The chain employs TRBV4-1 and TRBJ2-7; D is perhaps TRBD2 (5 bases). The V gene's germline CDR1 is MGHRA and CDR2 YSYEKL. The CDR3 has 15 amino acids. V was trimmed by 5 bases and J by 2 bases, leaving 16 bases between them. Here the CDR3 reads CASSKGVWETYEQYF. CDR3 sequence (DNA): TGCGCCAGCAGCAAGGGAGTATGGGAGACCTACGAGCAGTACTTC.

This clone was observed a single time. The gene calls are TRBV9 and TRBJ2-1; 9 positions match TRBD2. Germline V lookup: CDR1 SGDLS, CDR2 YYNGEE. V gave up 3 bases and J gave up 8 bases; unmatched junction bases: 3. The CDR3 is 13 amino acids. The CDR3 nucleotides are TGTGCCAGCAGCGCGATAGCGGGAGATGAGCAGTTCTTC. This translates into CASSAIAGDEQFF.

The CDR3 nucleotides are TGTGCCAGCAGCGGAACTAGCGGGTCCTACAATGAGCAGTTCTTC. Translating it yields CASSGTSGSYNEQFF. V and J are TRBV9 and TRBJ2-1; 9 nucleotides align to TRBD2. Unmatched junction bases numbered 2, after V lost 3 bases and J lost 1 base. The germline V gene has CDR1 SGDLS and CDR2 YYNGEE. This CDR3 has 15 amino acids.

This chain links TRBV19 with TRBJ2-5, with TRBD1 identical over 7 bases. CDR1 is LNHDA, CDR2 SQIVND, per germline (reference sequence). V was clipped by 3 bases and J by 2 bases; unmatched bases: 6. CDR3 length: 15 residues. The CDR3 sequence: CASSILRDSQETQYF. CDR3 in DNA: TGTGCCAGTAGTATCCTCCGGGACAGTCAAGAGACCCAGTACTTC.

V gene TRBV13 combines with J gene TRBJ2-3; 7 nucleotides line up with TRBD2. With V trimmed by 5 bases and J by 5 bases, 16 bases remained unmatched. The CDR3 runs to 17 residues. Germline V lookup: CDR1 PRHDT, CDR2 FYEKMQ (reference sequence). CDR3 sequence: CASSATTSGTGGDTQYF. The CDR3 nucleotides read TGTGCCAGCAGCGCAACAACCAGCGGGACGGGAGGAGATACGCAGTATTTT. Full variable domain (remainder filled in from reference TRBV13 and TRBJ2-3): AAGVIQSPRHLIKEKRETATLKCYPIPRHDTVYWYQQGPGQDPQFLISFYEKMQSDKGSIPDRFSAQQFSDYHSELNMSSLELGDSALYFCASSATTSGTGGDTQYFGPGTRLTVL.

The chain carries TRBV29-1 and TRBJ2-3; 12 bases map to TRBD2. Germline V CDR1 and CDR2: SQVTM, ANQGSEA. There are 19 residues in the CDR3. V lost 1 base, J lost 7 bases, and 18 bases stayed unmatched. Here the CDR3 reads CSVEGGQASGTSGLNTQYF. The DNA for the CDR3 is TGCAGCGTTGAAGGGGGACAGGCCTCCGGGACTAGCGGGCTTAATACGCAGTATTTT.

The rearrangement joins TRBV5-4 to TRBJ2-7; TRBD2 matches 12 bases. The V segment lost 4 bases and the J segment 2 bases; nucleotides outside the gene matches: 7. CDR3 length equals 16 residues. CDR1 is SGHNT and CDR2 is YYREEE in the germline V gene (reference sequence). The DNA of the CDR3 is TGTGCCAGCAGCACCGAACTAGCGGGAGGACCCTACGAGCAGTACTTC. The encoded protein is CASSTELAGGPYEQYF.

J is TRBJ2-1 and V is TRBV28; TRBD1 aligns across 7 bases. Germline CDR1 MDHEN, CDR2 SYDVKM. The junction had 7 bases not matched to a gene; V was cut back by 5 bases and J by 0 bases. CDR3 length: 16 amino acids. The CDR3 DNA reads as TGTGCCAGCAGTCCTTCGACAGGGAGCTCCTACAATGAGCAGTTCTTC. It yields the protein CASSPSTGSSYNEQFF.

The chain links TRBV6-1 to TRBJ1-1; TRBD1 is a possible D gene (5 bases). The CDR3 length is 14 residues. V was trimmed by 1 base and J by 4 bases, leaving 10 bases between them. Germline lookup yields CDR1 MNHNS and CDR2 SASEGT. In DNA, the CDR3 is TGTGCCAGCAGTGAAGTGGGGGGAGGCACTGAAGCTTTCTTT. Its protein is CASSEVGGGTEAFF.

The chain links TRBV5-1 to TRBJ2-7, with D possibly matching TRBD1 (5 bases). CDR3 length: 14 residues. In germline, CDR1 is SGHRS, CDR2 YFSETQ. V lost 3 bases and J lost 2, with 12 bases in between. CDR3 nucleotide sequence: TGCGCCAGCAGCTCCTATGGGGCCCCCTACGAGCAGTACTTC. Its protein product is CASSSYGAPYEQYF.

This clone has a single count. This chain links TRBV6-1 with TRBJ2-1, with D possibly TRBD1 on 5 matching bases. This CDR3 has 13 residues. The germline V gene has CDR1 MNHNS and CDR2 SASEGT. Deletions cut 10 bases from V and 0 bases from J, with 10 bases between. The CDR3 nucleotides read TGTGCCACCAGACAGACCTCCTACAATGAGCAGTTCTTC. Residues: CATRQTSYNEQFF.

This clone was found a few times. The rearrangement links TRBV6-1 to TRBJ2-3, with 14 bases that match TRBD2. V lost 4 bases, J lost 4 bases, and 1 base stayed unmatched. The CDR3 sequence is 15 residues long. Germline-derived CDR1 and CDR2 are MNHNS and SASEGT. The CDR3, as DNA: TGTGCCAGCAGTGGACTAGCGGGAGGGCCAGATACGCAGTATTTT. Translation gives CASSGLAGGPDTQYF.

The gene calls are TRBV9 and TRBJ2-7, with TRBD2 identical over 15 bases. The V gene's germline CDR1 is SGDLS and CDR2 YYNGEE. The CDR3 consists of 18 residues. V lost 4 bases, J lost 6 bases, and 14 bases stayed unmatched. The CDR3 nucleotides read TGTGCCAGCAGCCCCGGACTAGCGGGAGGGCTCGGTTCGGGCGAGCAGTACTTC. It translates to CASSPGLAGGLGSGEQYF.

About this clone itself: The junction departs from germline at one end; a sequencing error may be responsible. V is TRBV6-5 and J is TRBJ1-4, with no clear D. The CDR3 has 15 amino acids. Looked up from germline, CDR1 is MNHEY and CDR2 is SVGAGI. The CDR3 DNA sequence: TGTGCCAGCAGTCACTCGGTCCAGGTCAATGAAAAACTGTTTTTT. Its translation: CASSHSVQVNEKLFF.

The rearrangement links TRBV6-5 to TRBJ2-1; a weak D match, TRBD1 (5 bases). CDR1 MNHEY and CDR2 SVGAGI come from the germline V gene. V dropped 2 bases and J dropped 4 bases, with 9 bases sitting between them. The CDR3 length is 14 residues. The CDR3 loop is CASSYGQGYNEQFF. The CDR3 DNA sequence: TGTGCCAGCAGTTACGGGCAGGGATACAATGAGCAGTTCTTC.

V gene TRBV5-1 combines with J gene TRBJ2-1, with 12 bases identical to TRBD1. CDR1 and CDR2 (germline): SGHRS, YFSETQ. Trimming removed 4 bases from V and 1 base from J; junction bases left unmatched: 12. This CDR3 comprises 19 residues. CDR3 amino acids: CASSPHRDRGRFSYNEQFF. In DNA form, the CDR3 reads TGCGCCAGCAGCCCCCACCGGGACAGGGGGCGATTTTCCTACAATGAGCAGTTCTTC. The variable domain in full, with the rest retrieved from reference TRBV5-1 and TRBJ2-1, is KAGVTQTPRYLIKTRGQQVTLSCSPISGHRSVSWYQQTPGQGLQFLFEYFSETQRNKGNFPGRFSGRQFSNSRSEMNVSTLELGDSALYLCASSPHRDRGRFSYNEQFFGPGTRLTVL.

The genes are TRBV30 and TRBJ1-5, with 8 bases identical to TRBD1. J gave up 7 bases and V 4 bases, and 12 bases lay outside the gene matches. Germline V CDR1 and CDR2: GTSNPN, SVGIG (reference sequence). The CDR3 length is 15 residues. As DNA, the CDR3 is TGTGCCTGGAATGGGCAGGGGGCCTTCGAGCAGCCCCAGCATTTT. Translation: CAWNGQGAFEQPQHF.

This clone was seen once. The chain carries TRBV6-1 and TRBJ2-1; 8 bases agree with TRBD2. The CDR3 sequence is 18 residues long. Germline CDR1 MNHNS, CDR2 SASEGT. Germline trimming cut 0 bases from V and 10 bases from J; bases unmatched to any gene: 17. The DNA of the CDR3 is TGTGCCAGCAGTGAAGCGGTTGGTAGCGGGATCTGGGTAGGAGAGCAGTTCTTC. It translates to CASSEAVGSGIWVGEQFF.

The chain combines TRBV6-5 with TRBJ1-1; D unresolved. V dropped 6 bases and J dropped 1 base, with 9 bases sitting between them. The CDR3 is made up of 13 amino acids. Germline lookup yields CDR1 MNHEY and CDR2 SVGAGI. The CDR3 sequence is CASSLSGNTEAFF. CDR3 sequence (DNA): TGTGCCAGCAGCCTCTCCGGGAACACTGAAGCTTTCTTT.

V gene TRBV7-9 combines with J gene TRBJ2-4, with 10 positions matching TRBD1. V lost 3 bases and J lost 7; bases outside the gene matches: 6. CDR1 and CDR2 (germline): SEHNR, FQNEAQ (reference sequence). The CDR3 runs 15 residues. CDR3 region: CASSFSGTGENIQYF. CDR3 DNA: TGTGCCAGCAGCTTTTCCGGGACAGGGGAGAACATTCAGTACTTC.

In nucleotides, the CDR3 is TGCGCCAGCAGCCAAGACAGCGGGGGGGAGACCCAGTACTTC. This codes for CASSQDSGGETQYF. This chain links TRBV4-1 with TRBJ2-5, with 9 bases aligning to TRBD2. The germline gives CDR1 MGHRA, CDR2 YSYEKL. With V trimmed by 0 bases and J by 5 bases, 1 base remained unmatched. CDR3 length: 14 amino acids.

CDR3 nucleotide sequence: TGTGCCAGTAGTATTTCGGTAGCGGGATGGCACGAGCAGTACTTC. The encoded protein is CASSISVAGWHEQYF. This chain joins TRBV19 and TRBJ2-7; TRBD2 matches 8 bases. The ends lost 3 bases at V and 5 bases at J; junction bases unmatched: 9. This CDR3 spans 15 amino acids. In germline, CDR1 is LNHDA, CDR2 SQIVND (reference sequence).

As DNA, the CDR3 is TGTGCCAGCAGCAAAGGGGCGACCAACCCTAGCACAGATACGCAGTATTTT. Translating it yields CASSKGATNPSTDTQYF. The gene calls are TRBV7-6 and TRBJ2-3, with D perhaps TRBD1 (5 bases). Trimming took off 5 bases at V and 0 bases at J, with 18 bases between the two ends. This CDR3 region has 17 residues. Germline V gene data show CDR1 as SGHVS and CDR2 as FNYEAQ.

This chain links TRBV7-6 with TRBJ2-7, with no clear D. CDR3 length: 11 residues. CDR1 and CDR2 from the germline V gene are SGHVS and FNYEAQ. Trimming removed 1 base at V and 5 bases at J, with 3 bases between. CDR3: CASSLGDEQYF. The CDR3 DNA reads as TGTGCCAGCAGCTTAGGAGACGAGCAGTACTTC.

This clone was observed a few times. The rearrangement uses TRBV5-1 and TRBJ2-7; D might be TRBD1 (5 bases). Trimming left V 3 bases short and J 3 bases short, with 22 bases between. There are 17 residues in the CDR3. The germline V gene encodes CDR1 SGHRS and CDR2 YFSETQ. The CDR3 DNA sequence: TGCGCCAGCAGCTGGGGCTCGGGCGCCTTCCCCTACTACGAGCAGTACTTC. This gives the protein CASSWGSGAFPYYEQYF.

The V and J genes are TRBV5-4 and TRBJ1-2, with TRBD1 identical over 7 bases. Per the germline V gene, CDR1 is SGHNT and CDR2 is YYREEE (reference sequence). The CDR3 totals 15 residues. Germline trimming cut 3 bases from V and 0 bases from J; bases unmatched to any gene: 5. DNA of the CDR3: TGTGCCAGCAGCTCCCGACAGGGCTCTAACTATGGCTACACCTTC. As protein: CASSSRQGSNYGYTF.

This clone was counted a single time. The genes are TRBV6-5 and TRBJ2-5; 7 bases agree with TRBD2. The length of the CDR3 is 13 residues. J gave up 4 bases and V 6 bases, and 5 bases lay outside the gene matches. Germline CDR1 reads MNHEY; CDR2 reads SVGAGI. As DNA, the CDR3 is TGTGCCAGCAGGGGTGGGAGGGGAGAGACCCAGTACTTC. It encodes CASRGGRGETQYF.

This clone appeared once. V and J are TRBV28 and TRBJ1-6; a possible D gene is TRBD1 (5 bases). The V end lost 3 bases, the J end lost 0 bases, and 21 bases lay between the germline ends. From germline, CDR1 is MDHEN and CDR2 SYDVKM. This CDR3 is built from 20 residues. CDR3 protein: CASSFEGTDGGRSYNSPLHF. The CDR3 DNA follows: TGTGCCAGCAGTTTCGAGGGAACGGACGGGGGACGCTCCTATAATTCACCCCTCCACTTT.